Presented here are 17 T cell receptor beta chains from one specimen sequenced in a study of cytotoxic CD8 clonotypes in ibrutinib-treated CLL (dated by TCRdb to about 2021). Libraries were prepared through the immunoSEQ multiplex PCR assay. Entries here come from immuneACCESS through TCRdb and include only in-frame sequences with V and J called. Some clones fail to appear in such tables; in the studies checked, an unresolved V gene covers under half of the shortfall, and the cause of the remainder is unknown. The sample profile shows 300,000 or so clones; 67% of them were found once. The ten largest clones take up roughly 6% of the sample. Sequencing used PBMCs, obtained after 36 months of ibrutinib treatment. The receptors here all came from a human donor with chronic lymphocytic leukemia.

This chain connects TRBV27 to TRBJ1-6; a weak D match, TRBD1 (5 bases). Germline V lookup: CDR1 MNHEY, CDR2 SMNVEV (reference sequence). The CDR3 contains 15 residues. Trimming pared 1 base from V and 6 bases from J, leaving 10 bases between. CDR3 bases: TGTGCCAGCAGTTTATGGGACGGCCTTAATTCACCCCTCCACTTT. It translates to CASSLWDGLNSPLHF.

This rearrangement joins TRBV7-2 to TRBJ1-2; D possibly corresponds to TRBD1 (5 bases). This CDR3 is built from 17 residues. Germline V CDR1 and CDR2: SGHTA, FQGNSA. Trimming removed 4 bases from V and 3 bases from J, with 21 bases in between. This CDR3 reads CASSSGPPWSRDYGYTF. As DNA, the CDR3 is TGTGCCAGCAGCTCGGGACCGCCATGGTCTCGTGACTATGGCTACACCTTC.

The chain uses TRBV25-1 and TRBJ2-2; 8 bases map to TRBD1. The CDR3 sequence is 15 residues long. Trimming removed 8 bases from V and 4 bases from J; junction bases left unmatched: 9. CDR1 is MGHDK, CDR2 SYGVNS, per germline. CDR3 in DNA: TGTGCCAGCCGTGGACAGGGATGGGGCACCGGGGAGCTGTTTTTT. It encodes CASRGQGWGTGELFF.

CDR3 DNA sequence: TGTGCCAGCAGTGAGCTAGCGGGTGCAGATACGCAGTATTTT. This sequence encodes CASSELAGADTQYF. This chain uses TRBV11-2 with TRBJ2-3, with 8 bases aligning to TRBD2. The V gene's germline CDR1 is SGHAT and CDR2 FQNNGV. CDR3 length equals 14 residues. J was trimmed by 4 bases and V by 6 bases; bases with no gene match: 6.

This clone has a handful of counts. The genes are TRBV19 and TRBJ1-5; 7 nucleotides match TRBD1. Looked up from germline, CDR1 is LNHDA and CDR2 is SQIVND (reference sequence). V was clipped by 5 bases and J by 8 bases; unmatched bases: 12. CDR3 size: 15 residues. The CDR3 is CASSVPGQPRKPQHF. CDR3 DNA sequence: TGTGCCAGTAGTGTCCCGGGACAGCCACGGAAGCCCCAGCATTTT. The full variable domain, in which reference TRBV19 and TRBJ1-5 provide the parts outside the CDR3, is DGGITQSPKYLFRKEGQNVTLSCEQNLNHDAMYWYRQDPGQGLRLIYYSQIVNDFQKGDIAEGYSVSREKKESFPLTVTSAQKNPTAFYLCASSVPGQPRKPQHFGDGTRLSIL.

There are a few counts of this clone. The V and J genes are TRBV18 and TRBJ2-7; the D is unclear. Trimming left V 3 bases short and J 3 bases short, with 12 bases between. The germline gives CDR1 KGHSH, CDR2 LQKENI. The length of the CDR3 is 14 residues. The CDR3 loop reads CASSPSRWVYEQYF. The CDR3 DNA reads TGTGCCAGCTCACCCTCCCGTTGGGTCTACGAGCAGTACTTC. The full variable domain, completed using reference TRBV18 and TRBJ2-7, is NAGVMQNPRHLVRRRGQEARLRCSPMKGHSHVYWYRQLPEEGLKFMVYLQKENIIDESGMPKERFSAEFPKEGPSILRIQQVVRGDSAAYFCASSPSRWVYEQYFGPGTRLTVT.

The chain couples TRBV7-9 to TRBJ1-6; 8 positions match TRBD1. J gave up 9 bases and V 2 bases, and 9 bases lay outside the gene matches. The germline gives CDR1 SEHNR, CDR2 FQNEAQ (reference sequence). The CDR3 is 16 amino acids. The CDR3 sequence: CASSLREGQGASPLHF. The CDR3 DNA follows: TGTGCCAGCAGCTTACGGGAGGGGCAGGGGGCTTCACCCCTCCACTTT. The complete variable domain, with remaining parts taken from reference TRBV7-9 and TRBJ1-6, reads DTGVSQNPRHKITKRGQNVTFRCDPISEHNRLYWYRQTLGQGPEFLTYFQNEAQLEKSRLLSDRFSAERPKGSFSTLEIQRTEQGDSAMYLCASSLREGQGASPLHFGNGTRLTVT.

The rearrangement links TRBV11-2 to TRBJ2-1, with TRBD2 matching 11 bases. V shed 5 bases, J shed 5 bases, and the junction held 8 bases outside the gene matches. CDR3 size: 16 residues. CDR1 and CDR2 (germline): SGHAT, FQNNGV. The CDR3 reads CASSPPGLAANNEQFF. The CDR3 bases are TGTGCCAGCAGCCCCCCGGGACTAGCGGCTAACAATGAGCAGTTCTTC.

This chain connects TRBV19 to TRBJ2-7; 7 bases fit TRBD1. Germline V lookup: CDR1 LNHDA, CDR2 SQIVND (reference sequence). This CDR3 is built from 14 residues. The V and J ends lost 3 bases and 3 bases, in that order; junction bases with no gene match: 5. This chain's CDR3 is CASSIQGEGYEQYF. CDR3 DNA sequence: TGTGCCAGTAGTATCCAGGGGGAAGGCTACGAGCAGTACTTC.

The chain employs TRBV28 and TRBJ2-1, with D uncertain. Trimming shortened V by 6 bases and J by 7 bases, and 10 bases separated the two germline ends. The V gene's germline CDR1 is MDHEN and CDR2 SYDVKM. This CDR3 is built from 12 residues. CDR3 loop: CASSTTRNEQFF. The CDR3 DNA reads as TGTGCCAGCAGCACGACAAGGAATGAGCAGTTCTTC.

The chain joins TRBV5-5 to TRBJ2-1, with D unclear. The V gene lost 6 bases and the J gene lost 9 bases, with 10 bases spanning the gap. This CDR3 spans 11 amino acids. CDR1 is SGHKS and CDR2 is YYEKEE in the germline V gene (reference sequence). CDR3 sequence reads: CASILLGEQFF. In DNA, the CDR3 is TGTGCCAGCATCCTTCTTGGTGAGCAGTTCTTC.

The chain is built from TRBV29-1 and TRBJ2-3, with 7 bases matching TRBD1. Germline V CDR1 and CDR2: SQVTM, ANQGSEA. The CDR3 is 14 amino acids. Trimming at V came to 6 bases and at J to 2 bases, leaving 8 bases not matched to a gene. The CDR3 protein is CSVAGTAATDTQYF. The CDR3 nucleotides are TGCAGCGTCGCCGGGACAGCCGCCACAGATACGCAGTATTTT.

The chain recombines TRBV7-3 with TRBJ2-3; D might be TRBD1 (6 bases). The V end was cut by 5 bases, the J end by 1 base, with 10 bases between. The germline V gene has CDR1 SGHTA and CDR2 FQGTGA. The CDR3 extends over 14 amino acids. The CDR3 DNA reads TGTGCCAGCAGCCGATGGGGGCGCACAGATACGCAGTATTTT. Translated, it gives CASSRWGRTDTQYF.

This sequence joins TRBV6-5 and TRBJ2-1; D ambiguous. The ends were cut back, 5 bases at V and 4 bases at J, with 12 bases in the middle. Germline V gives CDR1 MNHEY, CDR2 SVGAGI. This CDR3 region has 14 residues. The CDR3: CASSTNINYNEQFF. As DNA, the CDR3 is TGTGCCAGCAGTACAAACATCAATTACAATGAGCAGTTCTTC.

DNA for the CDR3: TGTGCCAGCTCCCCGGGGGCGGTAGCGGGGATGGCTGAGCAGTTCTTC. Protein product: CASSPGAVAGMAEQFF. The chain joins TRBV27 to TRBJ2-1, with 8 nucleotides matching TRBD2. Germline V gene sequence: CDR1 MNHEY, CDR2 SMNVEV (reference sequence). CDR3 size: 16 residues. After removal of 8 bases from V and 9 bases from J, the junction contained 18 bases not matched to a gene.

The rearrangement joins TRBV6-1 to TRBJ1-1; D not resolved. The CDR3 has 13 residues. With 1 base removed from V and 1 base from J, the gap between germline ends came to 4 bases. CDR1 and CDR2 from the germline V gene are MNHNS and SASEGT. This CDR3 reads CASSEEENTEAFF. As DNA, the CDR3 is TGTGCCAGCAGTGAAGAAGAGAACACTGAAGCTTTCTTT.

This rearrangement joins TRBV5-6 to TRBJ2-7, with 9 bases fitting TRBD2. CDR3 size: 15 residues. Germline-derived CDR1 and CDR2 are SGHDT and YYEEEE. The trim removed 6 bases at V and 1 base at J, leaving 8 bases unmatched. The CDR3 DNA reads as TGTGCCAGCATCCTTAGCGGGAGTGGGTCCTACGAGCAGTACTTC. It specifies CASILSGSGSYEQYF.